These T cell receptor beta chains were read from a single sample in a study of siplizumab effects on memory and regulatory T cells. Profiling relied on immunoSEQ multiplex PCR, and the TCRdb table lists in-frame clones only, not all of them. The sample carries tens of thousands of clones, 80% to 95% recorded once. Source material: CD8+ T cells sorted from blood. The receptor source for this set is a human donor in good health. Both conserved end residues are part of each CDR3. Fields, in order: D gene, V gene, J gene, clone size, CDR3 DNA, CDR3 protein. D genes are given only for firm matches. Some rows have no size entry. The others give once, few or many, or a class for an expanded clone.

-	TRBV7-9	TRBJ2-1	-	TGTGCCAGCAGCTTAGGCTTCAATGAGCAGTTCTTC	CASSLGFNEQFF
TRBD1	TRBV30	TRBJ2-1	-	TGTGCCTGGAGCGCCACGAGGACAGGGGGCGGGAATGAGCAGTTCTTC	CAWSATRTGGGNEQFF
TRBD2	TRBV11-2	TRBJ2-2	-	TGTGCCAGCAGCTTACCTACTAGCGGGGATAACACCGGGGAGCTGTTTTTT	CASSLPTSGDNTGELFF
-	TRBV7-9	TRBJ1-2	-	TGTGCCAGCAGCTTAGGGGAATCTGGCTACACCTTC	CASSLGESGYTF
TRBD1	TRBV4-1	TRBJ1-2	-	TGCGCCAGCAGCCTTGGACAGGGGGCCGTTGGCTACACCTTC	CASSLGQGAVGYTF
-	TRBV27	TRBJ1-5	-	TGTGCCAGCAGTTACTCGCCGGGGCAGCCCCAGCATTTT	CASSYSPGQPQHF
TRBD1	TRBV13	TRBJ2-5	-	TGTGCCAGCAGCGCCAGGGGGTACCAAGAGACCCAGTACTTC	CASSARGYQETQYF
-	TRBV7-6	TRBJ1-5	few	TGTGCCAGCAGCTCAGGAGAGGGTCAGCCCCAGCATTTT	CASSSGEGQPQHF
-	TRBV4-1	TRBJ2-7	-	TGCGCCAGCAGCCAAGCCCGCTCTCCACAGTACTTC	CASSQARSPQYF
-	TRBV23-1	TRBJ2-1	-	TGCGCCAGCCCCTCTCCAGGTGATGAGCAGTTCTTC	CASPSPGDEQFF
-	TRBV29-1	TRBJ1-1	-	TGCAGCGTTGAAGATCTTACGGGAAGGGCACACATGAACACTGAAGCTTTCTTT	CSVEDLTGRAHMNTEAFF
-	TRBV30	TRBJ1-5	-	TGTGCCTGGAGTGTCTTCGGGAATCAGCCCCAGCATTTT	CAWSVFGNQPQHF
TRBD2	TRBV19	TRBJ2-1	-	TGTGCCAGTAATCTCCTAGCGGGAGGCTACAATGAGCAGTTCTTC	CASNLLAGGYNEQFF
-	TRBV27	TRBJ1-2	-	TGTGCCAGCAGTCCCTGGACGGGCTTCTATGGCTACACCTTC	CASSPWTGFYGYTF